This TCR beta chain was sequenced for a study of shared clonotypes between healthy human individuals. Study-level background: Each donor's CD8 memory used one plate, CD8 naive two, each CD4 subset three.

A note on this clone: The antigen is undetermined.

Clones were sequenced by immunoSEQ multiplex PCR, and TCRdb holds only the in-frame ones, with some missing. The table has about 700,000 clones, around 72% seen once. V lost 4 bases to trimming and J lost 7 bases, with 11 bases between them. CDR3 length equals 11 residues. Germline values: CDR1 DFQATT, CDR2 SNEGSKA (reference sequence). All donors were Caucasian adults living in Nashville, Tennessee. Study-level findings and limits: The naive CD4 repertoires of a few donors were compared, and approximately 4.7% of clonotypes were shared. What naive subsets generally showed was a larger estimated richness than memory subsets showed.

V is TRBV20-1 and J is TRBJ2-7; the D gene is possibly TRBD2 (5 bases). The source of this sequence is a woman in her twenties or thirties in good health. The specimen was memory CD4+ T cells sorted from blood. The subset here: CD45RA-negative fraction. CDR3 protein: CSATGRREQYF. The CDR3 bases are TGCAGTGCTACGGGAAGGCGGGAGCAGTACTTC.